The sequence of this T cell receptor (beta chain) was determined in a study of T cell changes during pregnancy in multiple sclerosis. Sequencing used immunoSEQ multiplex PCR; TCRdb keeps in-frame clones, though not all of them. Here the sample spans 60,000 or so clones, 90% to 95% being singletons. CDR3 length: 18 residues. With V trimmed by 0 bases and J by 5 bases, 10 bases remained unmatched. Per the germline V gene, CDR1 is SGDLS and CDR2 is YYNGEE. Source: peripheral blood, taken before pregnancy. This sequence originates from a female donor with multiple sclerosis, enrolled in a pregnancy study. The chain links TRBV9 to TRBJ2-5; 13 bases map to TRBD2. The DNA for the CDR3 is TGTGCCAGCAGCGTAGGGAGACTAGCGGGGGGAAGAGAGGAGACCCAGTACTTC. It codes for CASSVGRLAGGREETQYF.